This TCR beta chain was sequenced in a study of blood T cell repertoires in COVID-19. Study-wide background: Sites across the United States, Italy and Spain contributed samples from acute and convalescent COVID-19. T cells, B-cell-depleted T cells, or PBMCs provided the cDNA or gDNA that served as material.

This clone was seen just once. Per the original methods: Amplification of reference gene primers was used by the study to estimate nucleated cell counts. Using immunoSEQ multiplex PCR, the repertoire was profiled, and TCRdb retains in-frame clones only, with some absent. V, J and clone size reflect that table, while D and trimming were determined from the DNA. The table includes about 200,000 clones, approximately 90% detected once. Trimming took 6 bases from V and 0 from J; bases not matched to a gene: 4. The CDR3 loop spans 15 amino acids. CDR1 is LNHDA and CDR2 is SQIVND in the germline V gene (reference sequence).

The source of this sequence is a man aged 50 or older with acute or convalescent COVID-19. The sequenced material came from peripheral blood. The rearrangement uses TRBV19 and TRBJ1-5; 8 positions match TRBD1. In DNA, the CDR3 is TGTGCCAGTAGGACCGGACAGGGTAGCAATCAGCCCCAGCATTTT. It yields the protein CASRTGQGSNQPQHF. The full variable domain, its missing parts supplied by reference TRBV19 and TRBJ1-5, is DGGITQSPKYLFRKEGQNVTLSCEQNLNHDAMYWYRQDPGQGLRLIYYSQIVNDFQKGDIAEGYSVSREKKESFPLTVTSAQKNPTAFYLCASRTGQGSNQPQHFGDGTRLSIL.